These 27 T cell receptor beta chains share one sample of origin, sequenced in a study of early T cells in non-severe SARS-CoV-2 infection (dated by TCRdb to the early 2020s). Receptor libraries were prepared by 5' RACE. Instrument used: NextSeq 500. TCRdb handled the public reads itself, with Q25 trimming in fastp and clone calling in MiXCR, and kept productive beta chains. Here each entry gathers all rows of one CDR3 protein and keeps the most common genes and DNA. This sample gives fewer than 100,000 distinct CDR3 sequences in total; 5% to 7% of them show up just once. Together, the top ten hold 7.8% of the sample. Specimen: whole blood. The receptors were sampled from an adult who was a healthcare worker with PCR-confirmed SARS-CoV-2 infection or an uninfected control (not recorded which).

V usage is TRBV29-1 and J usage is TRBJ2-7; 7 bases fit TRBD1. After removal of 4 bases from V and 4 bases from J, the junction contained 4 bases not matched to a gene. CDR3 size: 12 residues. In germline, CDR1 is SQVTM, CDR2 ANQGSEA. CDR3 amino acids: CSVGGGGYEQYF. CDR3 nucleotide sequence: TGCAGCGTTGGAGGGGGCGGTTACGAGCAGTACTTC.

This clonotype was picked up a small number of times. The rearrangement links TRBV2 to TRBJ2-5, with D perhaps assigned TRBD1 or TRBD2 (6 bases each). This CDR3 spans 14 amino acids. Trimming stripped 7 bases from V and 1 base from J, with 13 bases between. The V gene's germline CDR1 is SNHLY and CDR2 FYNNEI. The CDR3: CASKAGTIQETQYF. CDR3 bases: TGTGCCAGCAAGGCGGGGACAATCCAAGAGACCCAGTACTTC.

This clonotype has ten or more counts. The chain combines TRBV7-9 with TRBJ1-3; 9 bases align to TRBD1. The CDR3 consists of 15 residues. V dropped 5 bases and J dropped 4; count of bases not matched to a gene: 6. The germline gives CDR1 SEHNR, CDR2 FQNEAQ (reference sequence). As DNA, the CDR3 is TGTGCCAGCAGCCGGGGGACAGGGACCGGAAACACCATATATTTT. Encoded protein: CASSRGTGTGNTIYF.

Only a few counts were recorded for this clonotype. V and J are TRBV6-5 and TRBJ2-5, with 10 bases fitting TRBD1. Germline loops: CDR1 MNHEY, CDR2 SVGAGI. The CDR3 totals 12 residues. V was pared by 9 bases and J by 6 bases, with 4 bases of the junction left unmatched. The CDR3 region is CARKGQGKTQYF. The CDR3 region has the DNA TGTGCCAGGAAGGGACAGGGGAAGACCCAGTACTTC.

This clonotype was recorded at least ten times. For the CDR3, the DNA is TGTGCCAGCAGCTTAGTTCCGACCGGATACACCGGGGAGCTGTTTTTT. As protein: CASSLVPTGYTGELFF. The chain combines TRBV11-2 with TRBJ2-2; D not certain. V lost 1 base and J 3 bases, leaving 12 bases between the germline ends. Germline CDR1 SGHAT, CDR2 FQNNGV. The CDR3 consists of 16 residues.

In this sample, this clonotype turned up a few times. The chain recombines TRBV5-1 with TRBJ2-6; tentatively, D is TRBD1 (5 bases). The CDR3 runs to 16 residues. Trimming left V 4 bases short and J 0 bases short, with 11 bases between. In germline, CDR1 is SGHRS, CDR2 YFSETQ. The CDR3 is CASSHRTDSGANVLTF. In DNA, the CDR3 is TGCGCCAGCAGCCACAGGACGGACTCTGGGGCCAACGTCCTGACTTTC.

This clonotype has a handful of counts. The gene calls are TRBV20-1 and TRBJ2-1; 13 bases agree with TRBD2. J lost 8 bases, V lost 3 bases, and 7 bases had no gene match. This CDR3 contains 15 residues. Germline V gives CDR1 DFQATT, CDR2 SNEGSKA (reference sequence). CDR3 sequence: CSARGQGTSGDEQFF. Here the CDR3 DNA reads TGCAGTGCTAGGGGACAGGGGACTAGCGGGGATGAGCAGTTCTTC.

This clonotype was detected only a few times. The chain links TRBV5-1 to TRBJ2-3; TRBD1 matches at 8 bases. The length of the CDR3 is 15 residues. V lost 5 bases, J lost 0 bases, and 5 bases stayed unmatched. Germline V CDR1 and CDR2: SGHRS, YFSETQ. CDR3 sequence (DNA): TGCGCCAGCAGTTTACAGGGGGAAAGCACAGATACGCAGTATTTT. Protein sequence: CASSLQGESTDTQYF.

This clonotype was counted ten times or more. The chain employs TRBV25-1 and TRBJ1-2; D call uncertain. The CDR3 runs 11 residues. With 3 bases removed from V and 4 bases from J, the gap between germline ends came to 3 bases. CDR1 and CDR2 from the germline V gene are MGHDK and SYGVNS. CDR3: CASSEVYGYTF. The CDR3 DNA sequence: TGTGCCAGCAGTGAGGTCTATGGCTACACCTTC.

This clonotype was seen a few times. CDR3: CASSQGAWEQFF. The CDR3 nucleotides read TGTGCCAGCAGCCAAGGTGCCTGGGAGCAGTTCTTC. The chain is built from TRBV3-1 and TRBJ2-1, with D uncertain. This CDR3 contains 12 residues. Trimming took 1 base from V and 10 from J, leaving 8 bases between them. The germline V gene has CDR1 LGHDT and CDR2 YNNKEL (reference sequence).

The chain is built from TRBV6-2 or TRBV6-3 and TRBJ2-3; D might be TRBD2 (6 bases). V lost 6 bases, J lost 2 bases, and 18 bases lay in between. The CDR3 extends over 16 amino acids. Germline assignment: CDR1 MNHEY and CDR2 SVGEGT. CDR3 nucleotide sequence: TGTGCCAGCAGAACCGGGACCCGGCGGGACACAGATACGCAGTATTTT. It translates to CASRTGTRRDTDTQYF.

This clonotype was counted a few times. The V gene is TRBV2, the J gene TRBJ2-6; 10 bases fit TRBD1. V lost 7 bases and J lost 0; bases outside the gene matches: 6. This CDR3 is 17 amino acids long. The germline V gene encodes CDR1 SNHLY and CDR2 FYNNEI. As DNA, the CDR3 is TGTGCCAGCACCGAGACAGGGGGCAGCTCTGGGGCCAACGTCCTGACTTTC. Amino acids: CASTETGGSSGANVLTF.

This clonotype showed up many times. The chain combines TRBV7-8 with TRBJ2-3, with TRBD2 identical over 8 bases. The CDR3 loop spans 16 amino acids. V trimming: 3 bases; J trimming: 4 bases; junction bases outside the gene matches: 9. Germline V CDR1 and CDR2: SGHVS, FQNEAQ. The CDR3 sequence: CASSFVHGTRSDTQYF. The CDR3 DNA reads TGTGCCAGCAGCTTCGTCCACGGGACTAGGTCAGATACGCAGTATTTT.

The J gene is TRBJ2-7, the V gene TRBV18; D gene unclear. The CDR3 totals 16 residues. V was shortened by 3 bases and J by 0 bases, with 15 bases between the two germline ends. The germline gives CDR1 KGHSH, CDR2 LQKENI. The CDR3 here is CASSPPVRRTSYEQYF. CDR3 in DNA: TGTGCCAGCTCACCGCCAGTGAGACGGACCTCCTACGAGCAGTACTTC.

This clonotype showed up many times. For the CDR3, the DNA is TGTGCCAGCAGCAAAGACCCAGTCCGGACTGAAGCTTTCTTT. Encoded protein: CASSKDPVRTEAFF. The chain carries TRBV6-5 and TRBJ1-1; no firm D call. This CDR3 contains 14 residues. The germline CDR1 and CDR2 sequences are MNHEY and SVGAGI. The ends were cut back, 6 bases at V and 5 bases at J, with 16 bases in the middle.

This clonotype was picked up many times. This chain links TRBV7-9 with TRBJ1-2, with D uncertain. V lost 7 bases, J lost 9 bases, and 15 bases lay in between. This CDR3 comprises 12 residues. Germline CDR1 and CDR2: SEHNR and FQNEAQ (reference sequence). The CDR3 DNA reads TGTGCCAGCACCCCCCGGACGGATAGCTACACCTTC. It is translated as CASTPRTDSYTF.

Ten or more counts support this clonotype. The J gene is TRBJ2-6, the V gene TRBV24-1, with D unclear. The CDR3 sequence is 13 residues long. Trimming removed 6 bases from V and 3 bases from J, with 5 bases in between. The V gene's germline CDR1 is KGHDR and CDR2 SFDVKD. The CDR3 spells CATSLSGANVLTF. The CDR3 coding sequence is TGTGCCACCAGTTTAAGTGGGGCCAACGTCCTGACTTTC.

At least ten counts were recorded for this clonotype. The chain uses TRBV5-1 and TRBJ2-3; D possibly corresponds to TRBD2 (5 bases). V lost 4 bases and J 6 bases, leaving 15 bases between the germline ends. The CDR3 sequence is 14 residues long. CDR1 is SGHRS and CDR2 is YFSETQ in the germline V gene. The CDR3 here is CASSPGLFSDTQYF. The CDR3 coding sequence is TGCGCCAGCAGCCCCGGACTTTTCTCGGATACGCAGTATTTT. The full variable domain, its missing parts supplied by reference TRBV5-1 and TRBJ2-3, is KAGVTQTPRYLIKTRGQQVTLSCSPISGHRSVSWYQQTPGQGLQFLFEYFSETQRNKGNFPGRFSGRQFSNSRSEMNVSTLELGDSALYLCASSPGLFSDTQYFGPGTRLTVL.

The chain joins TRBV29-1 to TRBJ2-7; TRBD1 matches 7 bases. The CDR3 is 13 amino acids. V gave up 3 bases and J gave up 5 bases; unmatched junction bases: 7. From germline, CDR1 is SQVTM and CDR2 ANQGSEA. In nucleotides, the CDR3 is TGCAGCGTTGATGAACAGGGGAAGGACGAGCAGTACTTC. It translates to CSVDEQGKDEQYF.

This clonotype was seen repeatedly, ten times or more. This CDR3 reads CASSRTTVTGGTDTQYF. The CDR3 nucleotides are TGTGCCAGCAGCCGTACGACGGTGACAGGGGGAACAGATACGCAGTATTTT. This chain joins TRBV11-2 and TRBJ2-3, with 9 bases identical to TRBD1. The CDR3 covers 17 residues. After removal of 5 bases from V and 3 bases from J, the junction contained 12 bases not matched to a gene. The germline CDR1 and CDR2 sequences are SGHAT and FQNNGV.

This clonotype occurred a few times. This rearrangement joins TRBV20-1 to TRBJ1-6, with 7 bases lining up with TRBD1. With 2 bases clipped from V and 5 bases from J, the junction kept 6 bases outside the gene matches. This CDR3 comprises 15 residues. CDR1 and CDR2 from the germline V gene are DFQATT and SNEGSKA (reference sequence). The CDR3 here is CSARPDGQDNSPLHF. The CDR3 DNA follows: TGCAGTGCTAGACCTGACGGACAGGATAATTCACCCCTCCACTTT.

This clonotype appeared many times. The V and J genes are TRBV19 and TRBJ1-5, with D unclear. Germline V gene sequence: CDR1 LNHDA, CDR2 SQIVND (reference sequence). V was cut by 7 bases and J by 3 bases, with 7 bases left in between. CDR3 size: 12 residues. Written as DNA, the CDR3 is TGTGCCAGTAATGACAACAATCAGCCCCAGCATTTT. The encoded protein is CASNDNNQPQHF.

The V gene is TRBV18, the J gene TRBJ2-5; TRBD1 is a possible D gene (6 bases). Germline CDR1 and CDR2: KGHSH and LQKENI. The V and J ends lost 1 base and 0 bases respectively, with 12 bases between them. This CDR3 is built from 16 residues. The chain's CDR3 is CASSPLAGAYQETQYF. The CDR3 DNA follows: TGTGCCAGCTCACCACTCGCAGGGGCTTACCAAGAGACCCAGTACTTC.

This clonotype was seen once. The chain is built from TRBV6-5 and TRBJ1-4, with D uncertain. This CDR3 contains 15 residues. Trimming took 6 bases from V and 0 from J, leaving 11 bases between them. The germline V gene encodes CDR1 MNHEY and CDR2 SVGAGI. The CDR3 DNA reads TGTGCCAGCAGCCGGCTGAGAGCAACTAATGAAAAACTGTTTTTT. It specifies CASSRLRATNEKLFF.

This clonotype was observed a handful of times. The gene calls are TRBV29-1 and TRBJ2-1; 16 nucleotides align to TRBD2. Germline V gene sequence: CDR1 SQVTM, CDR2 ANQGSEA. J was trimmed by 0 bases and V by 6 bases; bases with no gene match: 14. The CDR3 length is 20 residues. CDR3 sequence: CSVLTPGTSGRASSYNEQFF. In nucleotides, the CDR3 is TGCAGCGTCCTAACCCCCGGGACTAGCGGGAGGGCAAGCTCCTACAATGAGCAGTTCTTC.

This clonotype showed up many times. The V gene is TRBV19, the J gene TRBJ2-3; the D call may be TRBD1 or TRBD2 (5 bases each). The CDR3 has 17 residues. V lost 6 bases, J lost 2 bases, and 21 bases lay in between. Germline V gene lookup returns CDR1 LNHDA and CDR2 SQIVND (reference sequence). The CDR3 loop is CASSSPRGGGITDTQYF. The CDR3, as DNA: TGTGCCAGTAGCTCACCTCGTGGGGGTGGGATCACAGATACGCAGTATTTT.

This clonotype is medium-sized. The chain has TRBV4-1 and TRBJ1-1, with 8 positions matching TRBD1. CDR1 and CDR2 (germline): MGHRA, YSYEKL. V shed 3 bases, J shed 4 bases, and the junction held 4 bases outside the gene matches. The CDR3 is 14 amino acids. The CDR3 coding sequence is TGCGCCAGCAGCCATACTGGACAGGGCACTGAAGCTTTCTTT. Translated, it gives CASSHTGQGTEAFF.